The present T cell receptor beta chain was sequenced within a study of blood T cell repertoires in COVID-19. Germline lookup yields CDR1 SGHTS and CDR2 YDEGEE. Trimming cost V 4 bases and J 5 bases, with 15 bases left between them. CDR3 length equals 14 residues. Authors' processing steps: Amplification from reference gene primers served as the basis for estimated nucleated cell counts. Method: immunoSEQ multiplex PCR; TCRdb's copy keeps in-frame clones and lacks some. The DNA was the basis for D and trimming; V, J and clone size are from that table. The sample records nearly 95,000 clones, 80% to 90% being singletons.

The gene calls are TRBV5-8 and TRBJ2-5; the D is unclear. Sample: peripheral blood. The sequence came from a woman aged 80 or over with acute or convalescent COVID-19. This chain's CDR3 is CASSGLGLPETQYF. CDR3 in DNA: TGTGCCAGCAGCGGCCTTGGTCTTCCTGAGACCCAGTACTTC.